This is a list of T cell receptor beta chains from one sample in a study of T cells after yellow fever vaccination. TCRdb independently ran MiXCR on the 5' RACE reads; one entry per CDR3 protein. The sample holds about 96,000 distinct CDR3 sequences, about 8.8% seen once. The specimen comprised CD8+ T cells not binding an NS4B(214-222) dextramer, sorted from PBMCs, sampled more than 14 days after the first yellow fever vaccination. These receptors all come from a man younger than 35 who received the YFV17D yellow fever vaccine. The conserved cysteine and the conserved F or W are not part of the CDR3 here.

>TRBV10-2|11|TRBJ1-1
ASSEFRYTEAF
>TRBV19|11|TRBJ2-3
ASSIPGTDTQY
>TRBV6-5|16|TRBJ1-6
ASSTGTGGEETNSPLH
>TRBV12-3/TRBV12-4|12|TRBJ2-3
ASSPSGGTDTQY
>TRBV19|12|TRBJ2-7
ASSIGTGDYEQY
>TRBV12-3/TRBV12-4|11|TRBJ1-4
ASKEVDLEKLF
>TRBV28|12|TRBJ2-1
ASSYRKLGNEQF
>TRBV29-1|13|TRBJ2-5
SVESGRGYQETQY
>TRBV4-1|12|TRBJ2-3
ASTGQGGTDTQY
>TRBV7-6|15|TRBJ2-7
ASSLGTGGIFSYEQY